This TCR beta chain emerged from a study of T-cell reconstitution after alpha-beta-depleted transplantation in children. Study-wide findings and caveats: After transplant, at about two months, alpha-beta T cells were reportedly derived from several hundred expanded graft clones. T-cell numbers and diversity one year post-transplant derived largely from freshly generated T cells.

To note about this clonotype: Its antigen remains unknown.

This sample's TCRbeta library carried unique molecular identifier barcodes. A single record per CDR3 protein comes from TCRdb applying MiXCR to the PCR reads. The sample holds approximately 1,000,000 distinct CDR3 sequences, about 29% seen once. This CDR3 spans 14 amino acids. J gave up 6 bases and V 8 bases, and 11 bases lay outside the gene matches. CDR1 is ENHRY, CDR2 SYGVKD, per germline. The sequence came from a boy younger than two who had a stem cell transplant for SCID, so the T cells may come from the graft donor. The starting material was PBMCs, mostly from graft donor cells, obtained 360 days after TCRalphabeta/CD19-depleted stem cell transplant. This chain connects TRBV10-3 to TRBJ1-1; 8 bases fit TRBD1. The CDR3 loop is CAIGSTRGPPEAFF. Here the CDR3 DNA reads TGTGCCATCGGGTCTACCAGGGGGCCCCCTGAAGCTTTCTTT.